This T cell receptor beta chain was observed in a study of control samples from healthy donors and cancer patients. TCRdb's table, derived via immunoSEQ multiplex PCR, lists solely in-frame clones and lacks some. This sample has about 130,000 clones; approximately 90% occur once, and the top ten carry 2.1%. This sequence originates from a woman between 45 and 65 years old in good health. The source material was blood.

The CDR3 loop is CASSHRAQREQPQHF. As DNA, the CDR3 is TGTGCCAGCAGCCACCGGGCACAAAGGGAACAGCCCCAGCATTTT. This chain links TRBV7-8 with TRBJ1-5; D not resolved. Trimming cost V 5 bases and J 7 bases, with 18 bases left between them. Per germline, CDR1 SGHVS and CDR2 FQNEAQ. This CDR3 is 15 amino acids long.